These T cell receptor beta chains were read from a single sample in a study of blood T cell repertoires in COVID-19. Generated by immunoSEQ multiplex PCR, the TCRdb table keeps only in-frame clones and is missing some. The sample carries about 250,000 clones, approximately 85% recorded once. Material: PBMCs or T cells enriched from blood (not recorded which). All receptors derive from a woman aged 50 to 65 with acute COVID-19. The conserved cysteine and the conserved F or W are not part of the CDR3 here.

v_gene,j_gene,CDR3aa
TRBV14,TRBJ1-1,ASSRGTLNTEAF
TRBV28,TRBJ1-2,ASSLVGQGGGYT
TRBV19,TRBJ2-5,ASGDYWETQY
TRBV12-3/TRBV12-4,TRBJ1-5,ASSQDGNQPQH
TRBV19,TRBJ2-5,ASSRVAGVETQY
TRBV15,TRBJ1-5,ATSREPGLDQPQH
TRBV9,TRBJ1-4,ASSVGGHEKLF
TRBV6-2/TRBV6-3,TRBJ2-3,ASSSAGSGEDTQY
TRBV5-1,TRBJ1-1,ASSLETGGWGTEAF
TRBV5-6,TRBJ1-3,ASNYGGTIY
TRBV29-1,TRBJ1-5,SALLGQPDQPQH
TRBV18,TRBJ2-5,ASSPGTVQETQY
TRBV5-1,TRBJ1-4,ASSLPGQGNEKLF
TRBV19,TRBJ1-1,ASSPQGARKNTEAF
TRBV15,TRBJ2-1,ATSRDRGTRNEQF
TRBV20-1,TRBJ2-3,GLAGLDTQY
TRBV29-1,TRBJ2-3,SVPRGGTQY
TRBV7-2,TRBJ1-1,ASSPQGRRTEAF
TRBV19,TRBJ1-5,ASSRVVNQPQH
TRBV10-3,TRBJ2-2,AISDPNTGELF
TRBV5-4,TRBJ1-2,ASSRDTRYGYT
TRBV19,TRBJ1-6,ASSPPGGDSPLH
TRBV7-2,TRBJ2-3,ASSLVGGTDTQY
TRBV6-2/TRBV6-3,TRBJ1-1,ASSSKALGVNTEAF
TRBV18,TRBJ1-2,ASSPPQGLNYGYT
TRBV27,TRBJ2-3,ASSRGTSGGFTDTQY
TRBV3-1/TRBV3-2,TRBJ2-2,ASSLVMGQGAGGELF
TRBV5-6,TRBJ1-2,ASSTPGLDYGYT
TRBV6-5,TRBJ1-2,ASRTGGNYGYT
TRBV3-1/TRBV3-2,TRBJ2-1,ASSQGLEQF
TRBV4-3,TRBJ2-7,ASSPSPSYAHEQY
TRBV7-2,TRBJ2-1,ASSLRENNEQF
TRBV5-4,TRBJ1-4,ASQQAPNEKLF
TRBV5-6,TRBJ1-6,ASSQLGGNSPLH
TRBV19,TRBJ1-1,ASSMGALEAF
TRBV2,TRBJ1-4,ASSEDQGRDEKLF
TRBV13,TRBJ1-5,ASSFGQGGGAQH